These T cell receptor beta chains were read from a single sample in a study of blood T cell repertoires in COVID-19. TCRdb's copy holds only in-frame clones and misses some; the assay was immunoSEQ multiplex PCR. The sample lists fewer than 200,000 clones, around 93% occurring once. Material for sequencing was peripheral blood. Every receptor here comes from a man aged 25 to 40 with COVID-19, enrolled during active disease. CDR3s include the opening cysteine and the closing phenylalanine or tryptophan. A D gene is named only where the DNA matches it firmly. Only part of the rows carry a size: once, few, many, or a class if the clone is expanded.

clone_size,cdr3_length,d_call,j_call,v_call,cdr3_aa,cdr3_nt
.,14,TRBD1,TRBJ1-1,TRBV19,CASRVTGRRTEAFF,TGTGCCAGTAGGGTGACAGGGAGGAGGACTGAAGCTTTCTTT
.,15,.,TRBJ1-6,TRBV7-3,CASSFMGREDSPLHF,TGTGCCAGCAGCTTTATGGGCAGGGAGGATTCACCCCTCCACTTT
.,20,.,TRBJ1-5,TRBV6-2/TRBV6-3,CASSYIMRTGHYVSNQPQHF,TGTGCCAGCAGTTACATTATGCGCACGGGACACTATGTTAGCAATCAGCCCCAGCATTTT
.,15,.,TRBJ1-1,TRBV6-5,CASSYSGGYGTEAFF,TGTGCCAGCAGTTACTCCGGGGGGTATGGCACTGAAGCTTTCTTT
once,14,.,TRBJ2-1,TRBV29-1,CSVEAVSSYNEQFF,TGCAGCGTTGAAGCGGTGAGCTCCTACAATGAGCAGTTCTTC
.,11,.,TRBJ1-4,TRBV10-2,CATQEGEKLFF,TGCGCCACCCAGGAGGGTGAAAAACTGTTTTTT
few,11,.,TRBJ2-7,TRBV20-1,CSARQAYEQYF,TGCAGTGCAAGACAGGCCTACGAGCAGTACTTC
.,13,TRBD1,TRBJ1-2,TRBV6-6,CASRQGSNYGYTF,TGTGCCAGTCGACAGGGCTCTAACTATGGCTACACCTTC
.,16,TRBD1,TRBJ1-6,TRBV4-3,CASSQRGDRGWSPLHF,TGCGCCAGCAGCCAAAGGGGGGACAGGGGTTGGTCACCCCTCCACTTT
.,13,.,TRBJ1-2,TRBV7-9,CASSEFTGYGYTF,TGTGCCAGCAGCGAATTCACAGGGTACGGCTACACCTTC
.,16,TRBD2,TRBJ2-1,TRBV18,CASSPPVLADYNEQFF,TGTGCCAGCTCACCACCGGTACTAGCGGATTACAATGAGCAGTTCTTC
.,14,TRBD1,TRBJ1-2,TRBV6-6,CASTQQGADYGYTF,TGTGCCAGCACCCAACAGGGGGCGGACTATGGCTACACCTTC
.,15,TRBD2,TRBJ2-3,TRBV27,CATFLAGGPPDTQYF,TGTGCCACCTTCTTAGCGGGAGGGCCCCCAGATACGCAGTATTTT
.,15,TRBD2,TRBJ2-7,TRBV7-2,CASSSPRLATYEQYF,TGTGCCAGCAGCTCCCCCCGACTAGCCACCTACGAGCAGTACTTC
.,12,.,TRBJ2-7,TRBV18,CASSPDMNEQYF,TGTGCCAGCTCACCCGACATGAACGAGCAGTACTTC
few,15,.,TRBJ1-1,TRBV5-6,CASSFGGGRNTEAFF,TGTGCCAGCAGCTTCGGTGGAGGGAGGAACACTGAAGCTTTCTTT
.,13,.,TRBJ1-1,TRBV29-1,CSVTSRQNTEAFF,TGCAGCGTAACTTCGCGGCAGAACACTGAAGCTTTCTTT
few,13,.,TRBJ1-1,TRBV10-3,CAILGSLNTEAFF,TGTGCCATCCTCGGGAGTTTGAACACTGAAGCTTTCTTT
.,14,.,TRBJ1-2,TRBV28,CASSLVQFNYGYTF,TGTGCCAGCAGTTTAGTTCAGTTTAACTATGGCTACACCTTC
.,14,.,TRBJ2-1,TRBV19,CACGPGGNYNEQFF,TGTGCCTGTGGCCCCGGCGGAAACTACAATGAGCAGTTCTTC
.,14,.,TRBJ1-2,TRBV28,CASSLPFSGEDYTF,TGTGCCAGCAGTTTACCTTTCAGCGGAGAGGACTACACCTTC
.,15,.,TRBJ1-4,TRBV5-6,CASSFSPSENEKLFF,TGTGCCAGCAGCTTCAGTCCCTCCGAAAATGAAAAACTGTTTTTT
.,15,.,TRBJ2-7,TRBV24-1,CATSDPRDWSYEQYF,TGTGCCACCAGTGATCCCCGAGATTGGAGTTACGAGCAGTACTTC
few,18,.,TRBJ1-1,TRBV12-5,CASGLVGGGARKWTEAFF,TGTGCTAGTGGTTTGGTTGGCGGGGGCGCCAGAAAGTGGACTGAAGCTTTCTTT
.,13,.,TRBJ2-7,TRBV7-2,CASSLLLAHEQYF,TGTGCCAGCAGCTTATTGCTAGCCCACGAGCAGTACTTC
.,15,.,TRBJ2-7,TRBV30,CAWSVQVGGNYEQYF,TGTGCCTGGAGTGTACAGGTGGGGGGAAACTACGAGCAGTACTTC
.,13,.,TRBJ1-1,TRBV7-3,CASSYPRNTEAFF,TGTGCCAGCAGCTACCCCAGGAACACTGAAGCTTTCTTT
.,13,TRBD1,TRBJ1-2,TRBV30,CAWSRAGGVSYTF,TGTGCCTGGAGTAGGGCAGGGGGAGTAAGCTACACCTTC
few,19,TRBD1,TRBJ1-4,TRBV7-9,CASSFKTTNTGGGNEKLFF,TGTGCCAGCAGCTTTAAAACCACTAACACAGGGGGCGGCAATGAAAAACTGTTTTTT
.,14,.,TRBJ2-3,TRBV10-3,CAIGPTGSPDTQYF,TGTGCCATCGGTCCGACAGGATCCCCAGATACGCAGTATTTT
once,16,.,TRBJ1-6,TRBV3-1/TRBV3-2,CASSPGDSGYNSPLHF,TGTGCCAGCAGCCCCGGGGACTCCGGGTATAATTCACCCCTCCACTTT
once,16,TRBD1,TRBJ2-1,TRBV11-2,CASSPNSGTGTLLRFF,TGTGCCAGCAGCCCAAATTCCGGGACAGGGACACTTTTGAGGTTCTTC
.,17,TRBD1,TRBJ2-3,TRBV28,CASSSQGQGRTADTQYF,TGTGCCAGCAGTTCCCAGGGACAGGGTAGGACAGCAGATACGCAGTATTTT
.,13,.,TRBJ1-2,TRBV7-3,CASSSSTRIGYTF,TGTGCCAGCAGCTCCTCGACACGGATAGGCTACACCTTC
few,17,TRBD1,TRBJ1-4,TRBV2,CASRNSGTGASNEKLFF,TGTGCCAGCAGAAACTCCGGGACAGGGGCTTCTAATGAAAAACTGTTTTTT
.,12,.,TRBJ2-3,TRBV7-6,CASSFSRDTQYF,TGTGCCAGCAGCTTTAGTCGCGATACGCAGTATTTT
.,15,.,TRBJ1-2,TRBV5-1,CASSFPSRDAYGYTF,TGCGCCAGCAGCTTTCCCTCCCGGGATGCCTATGGCTACACCTTC
once,14,TRBD1,TRBJ2-7,TRBV19,CASRRDRASYEQYF,TGTGCCAGTAGGCGGGACAGGGCATCCTACGAGCAGTACTTC
.,14,.,TRBJ2-5,TRBV7-2,CASSLGSFQETQYF,TGTGCCAGCAGCCTCGGGTCCTTCCAAGAGACCCAGTACTTC
.,16,.,TRBJ1-4,TRBV19,CASSIGGSITNEKLFF,TGTGCCAGTAGTATAGGAGGGTCGATAACTAATGAAAAACTGTTTTTT
.,16,.,TRBJ1-6,TRBV10-3,CAISQGQPSYNSPLHF,TGTGCCATCAGCCAGGGCCAACCATCCTATAATTCACCCCTCCACTTT
.,13,TRBD1,TRBJ1-6,TRBV11-2,CASSLETGWALHF,TGTGCCAGCAGCTTAGAGACAGGGTGGGCCCTCCACTTT
once,15,.,TRBJ1-5,TRBV3-1/TRBV3-2,CASSQEGWTDQPQHF,TGTGCCAGCAGCCAAGAAGGGTGGACAGATCAGCCCCAGCATTTT
.,12,.,TRBJ1-1,TRBV28,CASSSTGGEAFF,TGTGCCAGCAGTTCGACGGGGGGAGAAGCTTTCTTT
.,14,.,TRBJ1-2,TRBV5-5,CASSLGGHSYGYTF,TGTGCCAGCAGCTTGGGGGGACACTCCTATGGCTACACCTTC
.,17,TRBD2,TRBJ2-2,TRBV7-2,CASSFFRGGINTGELFF,TGTGCCAGCAGCTTCTTCCGCGGGGGGATTAACACCGGGGAGCTGTTTTTT
.,14,TRBD1,TRBJ2-7,TRBV27,CASSLSGGPYEQYF,TGTGCCAGCAGTTTATCAGGGGGCCCCTACGAGCAGTACTTC
.,20,TRBD1,TRBJ2-7,TRBV10-3,CAISESPWAGQGRKSYEQYF,TGTGCCATCAGTGAGTCCCCCTGGGCCGGACAGGGCAGAAAATCCTACGAGCAGTACTTC
.,14,.,TRBJ2-7,TRBV4-2,CASSQSSTPMEQYF,TGTGCCAGCAGCCAAAGCTCTACCCCGATGGAGCAGTACTTC
once,13,TRBD1,TRBJ2-2,TRBV27,CASRDRGPGELFF,TGTGCCAGCAGAGACAGGGGGCCCGGGGAGCTGTTTTTT
.,16,TRBD1,TRBJ2-6,TRBV10-3,CAISRDSKTGANVLTF,TGTGCCATCAGCCGGGACAGCAAGACTGGGGCCAACGTCCTGACTTTC
.,13,.,TRBJ2-3,TRBV11-2,CASSFAAPDTQYF,TGTGCCAGCAGCTTTGCGGCCCCAGATACGCAGTATTTT
.,17,.,TRBJ2-3,TRBV5-1,CASSLGLPILTADTQYF,TGCGCCAGCAGCTTGGGACTACCCATCCTTACAGCAGATACGCAGTATTTT